The clone carrying this TCR beta chain has a handful of counts. Its antigen is still unknown. A library of TCRbeta sequences, prepared with unique molecular identifiers, was generated. TCRdb reprocessed the PCR reads with MiXCR, giving one entry per CDR3 protein. The data show around 50,000 distinct CDR3 sequences, about 50% seen once. Between the trimmed V and J ends, which lost 1 base and 0 bases, there was a span of 6 bases. Germline-derived CDR1 and CDR2 are LGHNA and YSLEER. This CDR3 has 14 residues. The data were taken from a study of T-cell reconstitution after alpha-beta-depleted transplantation in children. Overall study results and limits: Reports say that about two months after transplant, the alpha-beta T cells came out of several hundred graft clones that had expanded. Most T-cell counts and diversity one year after the transplant came from T cells that were newly produced.

This TCR came from a boy in the first two years of life with SCID, due to receive a stem cell transplant. The V call is TRBV4-3, the J call TRBJ2-5; D is ambiguous. Sample: peripheral blood, taken before TCRalphabeta/CD19-depleted stem cell transplant. CDR3 bases: TGCGCCAGCAGCCAAGTTCCGTACCAAGAGACCCAGTACTTC. Its protein is CASSQVPYQETQYF.